A selection of T cell receptor beta chains follows, all from one sample in a study of molecular identifiers for immune sequencing clone quantification. TCRdb used MiXCR to reprocess the PCR reads, holding one entry per CDR3 protein. The sample holds approximately 500,000 distinct CDR3 sequences, around 23% seen once. The material sequenced was naive CD8+ T cells from blood, with Jurkat cell RNA spiked in. The source of these receptors is a human donor in good health. Some libraries in this study had Jurkat cell RNA spiked in. Each CDR3 is given with its conserved first and last residue. D genes are given only for firm matches. Clone size is given for some rows only: seen once, a few or many times, or a class if the clone is expanded.

d_gene	v_gene	j_gene	abundance	CDR3aa	CDR3nt
-	TRBV3-1	TRBJ2-7	-	CASSQAASPTYEQYF	TGTGCCAGCAGCCAAGCGGCCAGTCCTACCTACGAGCAGTACTTC
TRBD1	TRBV20-1	TRBJ2-5	few	CSAGTERETQYF	TGCAGTGCCGGGACAGAGAGAGAGACCCAGTACTTC
-	TRBV5-1	TRBJ1-1	many	CASSRTNTEAFF	TGCGCCAGCAGCCGTACGAACACTGAAGCTTTCTTT
-	TRBV3-1	TRBJ1-2	-	CASTYRYSNYGYTF	TGTGCCAGCACCTACAGATACTCTAACTATGGCTACACCTTC
-	TRBV9	TRBJ2-1	-	CASSVGDSPNYEQFF	TGTGCCAGCAGCGTAGGGGACTCCCCCAACTATGAGCAGTTCTTC
-	TRBV6-2/TRBV6-3	TRBJ1-2	-	CASSYTGGRYGYTF	TGTGCCAGCAGTTATACTGGGGGAAGATATGGCTACACCTTC
TRBD2	TRBV28	TRBJ2-5	-	CASTTFGGELETQYF	TGTGCCAGCACCACCTTTGGGGGGGAGCTGGAGACCCAGTACTTC
TRBD1	TRBV4-1	TRBJ1-1	-	CASSIGQGAKTEAFF	TGCGCCAGCAGCATAGGACAGGGGGCGAAGACTGAAGCTTTCTTT
-	TRBV20-1	TRBJ1-2	few	CSAPREDNYGYTF	TGCAGTGCTCCGAGGGAAGACAACTATGGCTACACCTTC
-	TRBV7-2	TRBJ1-4	-	CVSREPPNEKLFF	TGTGTCTCTCGGGAGCCCCCTAATGAAAAACTGTTTTTT
-	TRBV9	TRBJ1-2	-	CASNENQGLSDYGYTF	TGTGCCAGCAACGAAAACCAGGGTCTTAGTGACTATGGCTACACCTTC
-	TRBV20-1	TRBJ1-1	few	CSARELVGTEAFF	TGCAGTGCTAGAGAACTTGTTGGCACTGAAGCTTTCTTT
TRBD1	TRBV4-1	TRBJ2-1	many	CASSPKQGSFSRFF	TGCGCCAGCAGCCCAAAACAGGGGTCCTTTTCTCGGTTCTTC
-	TRBV2	TRBJ2-2	-	CATRQDTATGELFF	TGTGCCACTAGGCAGGACACGGCCACCGGGGAGCTGTTTTTT
-	TRBV7-9	TRBJ1-6	-	CASSRTSDNSPLHF	TGTGCCAGCAGCCGGACGTCCGATAATTCACCCCTCCACTTT
-	TRBV27	TRBJ1-6	-	CASRDLNSPLHF	TGTGCCAGCAGGGATCTTAATTCACCCCTCCACTTT
TRBD1	TRBV27	TRBJ1-2	-	CASKETGGLNYGYAF	TGTGCGAGCAAAGAGACAGGGGGCCTTAACTATGGCTACGCCTTC
-	TRBV12-3/TRBV12-4	TRBJ2-3	many	CASSGAGGRTDTQYF	TGTGCCAGCAGTGGGGCAGGGGGGAGGACAGATACGCAGTATTTT
-	TRBV20-1	TRBJ2-7	many	CSAEILGSSSYEQYF	TGCAGTGCTGAAATACTAGGATCTAGCTCCTACGAGCAGTACTTC
-	TRBV7-2	TRBJ2-2	few	CASSPHRVTGELFF	TGTGCCAGCAGCCCGCATCGGGTAACCGGGGAGCTGTTTTTT
-	TRBV29-1	TRBJ2-3	many	CSVSTDTQYF	TGCAGCGTAAGCACAGATACGCAGTATTTT
TRBD1	TRBV24-1	TRBJ2-1	few	CATSDWDRGEGEQFF	TGTGCCACCAGTGACTGGGACAGGGGAGAAGGTGAGCAGTTCTTC
-	TRBV6-2/TRBV6-3	TRBJ1-2	few	CASSYTGTSNYGYTF	TGTGCCAGCAGTTACACCGGGACAAGTAACTATGGCTACACCTTC
TRBD1	TRBV29-1	TRBJ1-1	many	CSVDRATEAFF	TGCAGTGTGGACAGGGCGACTGAAGCTTTCTTT
-	TRBV4-1	TRBJ1-5	few	CASSHRVHQPQHF	TGCGCCAGCAGTCACAGGGTCCATCAGCCCCAGCATTTT
-	TRBV6-5	TRBJ2-3	-	CASSRPPGLKRDTQYF	TGTGCCAGCAGCCGTCCCCCAGGGCTCAAAAGAGATACGCAGTATTTT
-	TRBV6-5	TRBJ1-1	many	CASSYGVRTEAFF	TGTGCCAGCAGTTACGGGGTCCGGACTGAAGCTTTCTTT
-	TRBV29-1	TRBJ2-7	-	CSVETGATSYEQYF	TGCAGCGTTGAAACGGGGGCTACCTCCTACGAGCAGTACTTC
TRBD2	TRBV6-4	TRBJ2-5	-	CASSRTSGTQETQYF	TGTGCCAGCAGTCGGACTAGCGGGACCCAAGAGACCCAGTACTTC
-	TRBV7-6	TRBJ2-2	-	CAGSGIETGHTGELFF	TGTGCCGGCAGTGGAATAGAAACAGGTCACACCGGGGAGCTGTTTTTT
-	TRBV4-3	TRBJ2-7	few	CASSQRHSSSYEQYF	TGCGCCAGCAGCCAAAGGCACTCGAGCTCCTACGAGCAGTACTTC
TRBD1	TRBV30	TRBJ1-1	-	CAWSFRTGELTEAFF	TGTGCCTGGAGTTTTAGGACAGGGGAGCTTACTGAAGCTTTCTTT
TRBD1	TRBV3-1	TRBJ1-2	-	CASRPTGGVGYTF	TGTGCCAGCAGGCCAACAGGGGGCGTTGGCTACACCTTC
-	TRBV29-1	TRBJ2-6	many	CSVEWPPGANVLTF	TGCAGCGTTGAATGGCCGCCTGGGGCCAACGTCCTGACTTTC
-	TRBV5-1	TRBJ2-5	many	CASSPEEGEQETQYF	TGCGCCAGCAGCCCTGAAGAGGGAGAGCAAGAGACCCAGTACTTC
-	TRBV4-3	TRBJ2-3	few	CASSQAAGAATDTQYF	TGCGCCAGCAGCCAAGCGGCGGGTGCGGCCACAGATACGCAGTATTTT
-	TRBV6-6	TRBJ1-5	many	CASTQGSNQPQHF	TGTGCCAGCACCCAGGGTTCCAATCAGCCCCAGCATTTT
TRBD1	TRBV5-1	TRBJ1-1	many	CASSLSGGTEAFF	TGCGCCAGCAGCTTGTCAGGGGGCACTGAAGCTTTCTTT
TRBD2	TRBV5-1	TRBJ2-5	many	CASSSLAGGPLEETQYF	TGCGCCAGCAGCTCCTTAGCGGGAGGGCCGCTGGAGGAGACCCAGTACTTC
-	TRBV7-2	TRBJ2-1	many	CASSFGTPTEQFF	TGTGCCAGCAGCTTCGGGACTCCTACCGAGCAGTTCTTC
-	TRBV20-1	TRBJ1-5	-	CSARPLGQPQHF	TGCAGTGCTAGGCCCCTTGGGCAGCCCCAGCATTTT
-	TRBV7-2	TRBJ1-5	-	CASSLLGPPQHF	TGTGCCAGCAGCTTATTAGGGCCCCCCCAGCATTTT
TRBD2	TRBV9	TRBJ2-2	many	CASSPWTSGGKGELFF	TGTGCCAGCAGCCCCTGGACTAGCGGGGGGAAGGGGGAGCTGTTTTTT
-	TRBV28	TRBJ2-5	many	CASSLYLEQETQYF	TGTGCCAGCAGTCTCTACCTAGAGCAAGAGACCCAGTACTTC
-	TRBV27	TRBJ1-6	-	CASSLDGGSYNSPLHF	TGTGCCAGCAGTTTAGACGGGGGCTCCTATAATTCACCCCTCCACTTT
-	TRBV20-1	TRBJ1-5	few	CSASDGAAAGNQPQHF	TGCAGTGCTAGTGACGGGGCAGCAGCTGGCAATCAGCCCCAGCATTTT
-	TRBV20-1	TRBJ2-5	-	CSTRNPGTAGQETQYF	TGCAGTACGCGAAACCCTGGGACGGCGGGACAAGAGACCCAGTACTTC
TRBD2	TRBV6-2/TRBV6-3	TRBJ2-3	few	CASSYSALAADRDTQYF	TGTGCCAGCAGTTACTCAGCACTAGCGGCGGATCGGGATACGCAGTATTTT
TRBD2	TRBV2	TRBJ2-7	-	CASSDLALAGGAGEQYF	TGTGCCAGCAGTGACCTGGCGTTAGCGGGAGGTGCTGGGGAGCAGTACTTC
-	TRBV6-1	TRBJ1-2	many	CASKGLEGYTF	TGTGCCAGCAAGGGTCTGGAAGGCTACACCTTC
-	TRBV4-3	TRBJ2-7	-	CASSQAWGSRYEQYF	TGCGCCAGCAGCCAAGCGTGGGGGAGTCGCTACGAGCAGTACTTC
-	TRBV6-2/TRBV6-3	TRBJ2-7	many	CASSPWSESSYEQYF	TGTGCCAGCAGTCCCTGGTCGGAGAGCTCCTACGAGCAGTACTTC
TRBD1	TRBV6-5	TRBJ1-2	many	CASSGTGASNYGYTF	TGTGCCAGCAGCGGGACAGGGGCCTCTAACTATGGCTACACCTTC
-	TRBV25-1	TRBJ1-4	few	CASSELRGSGEEKLFF	TGTGCCAGCAGTGAATTGCGGGGGTCGGGAGAAGAAAAACTGTTTTTT
-	TRBV7-9	TRBJ2-6	many	CASSLSWGANVLTF	TGTGCCAGCAGCTTATCGTGGGGGGCCAACGTCCTGACTTTC
-	TRBV6-5	TRBJ2-7	many	CASSQYKGHHEQYF	TGTGCCAGCAGTCAATATAAGGGACACCACGAGCAGTACTTC
-	TRBV7-6	TRBJ2-3	many	CASSLEASASLSTDTQYF	TGTGCCAGCAGCTTAGAGGCTAGCGCGAGTTTGAGCACAGATACGCAGTATTTT
-	TRBV14	TRBJ2-7	few	CASSQKTMRTSSYEQYF	TGTGCCAGCAGCCAAAAAACAATGAGGACAAGCTCCTACGAGCAGTACTTC
TRBD1	TRBV5-6	TRBJ2-7	-	CASSLDRDSSEQYF	TGTGCCAGCAGCTTGGACCGGGACAGCTCCGAGCAGTACTTC